These T cell receptor beta chains were read from a single sample in a study of blood T cell repertoires in COVID-19. The data were produced by immunoSEQ multiplex PCR, yet TCRdb's version contains in-frame clones alone and is incomplete. Of about 81,000 clones listed, about 89% are singletons. Material for sequencing was peripheral blood. The receptors originated from a man in his 70s with active or convalescent COVID-19. Both conserved end residues are part of each CDR3. The order of the fields is V gene, J gene, D gene, clone size, CDR3 DNA, CDR3 protein. D genes are given only for firm matches. A row's size may be missing; if present it is once, few, many or a size class.

v_gene: TRBV3-1/TRBV3-2
j_gene: TRBJ2-7
d_gene: TRBD1
abundance: NA
CDR3nt: TGTGCCAGCAGCCAAGAGATACCCGCCCCGGGACAGCGCTCCTACGAGCAGTACTTC
CDR3aa: CASSQEIPAPGQRSYEQYF

v_gene: TRBV6-5
j_gene: TRBJ1-3
d_gene: NA
abundance: NA
CDR3nt: TGTGCCAGCAGTTTGTCGCTGGGGGGCTCTGGAAACACCATATATTTT
CDR3aa: CASSLSLGGSGNTIYF

v_gene: TRBV24-1
j_gene: TRBJ1-1
d_gene: NA
abundance: NA
CDR3nt: TGTGCCACCAGGGGGACCGGAGGGCGGGCTGAAGCTTTCTTT
CDR3aa: CATRGTGGRAEAFF

v_gene: TRBV6-2/TRBV6-3
j_gene: TRBJ2-5
d_gene: TRBD1
abundance: once
CDR3nt: TGTGCCAGCAGTTACTATCCGGGACAGGGGCTCCAAGAGACCCAGTACTTC
CDR3aa: CASSYYPGQGLQETQYF

v_gene: TRBV11-3
j_gene: TRBJ2-3
d_gene: NA
abundance: NA
CDR3nt: TGTGCCAGCAGCCCCGGAGGATCAGATACGCAGTATTTT
CDR3aa: CASSPGGSDTQYF

v_gene: TRBV29-1
j_gene: TRBJ1-2
d_gene: NA
abundance: NA
CDR3nt: TGCAGCGTGTCATCGGGGGAGCAGGGAGCAGACTATGGCTACACCTTC
CDR3aa: CSVSSGEQGADYGYTF

v_gene: TRBV19
j_gene: TRBJ1-5
d_gene: NA
abundance: NA
CDR3nt: TGTGCCAGTAGTATAGTACGGGACACCCATCAGCCCCAGCATTTT
CDR3aa: CASSIVRDTHQPQHF

v_gene: TRBV12-3/TRBV12-4
j_gene: TRBJ1-6
d_gene: TRBD1
abundance: NA
CDR3nt: TGTGCCAGCAGGGGGACAGTTTCACCCCTCCACTTT
CDR3aa: CASRGTVSPLHF

v_gene: TRBV18
j_gene: TRBJ2-6
d_gene: NA
abundance: once
CDR3nt: TGTGCCAGCTCCGTCTCTGGGGCCAACGTCCTGACTTTC
CDR3aa: CASSVSGANVLTF

v_gene: TRBV18
j_gene: TRBJ2-3
d_gene: NA
abundance: NA
CDR3nt: TGTGCCAGCTCACCGACTAGCACAGATACGCAGTATTTT
CDR3aa: CASSPTSTDTQYF

v_gene: TRBV28
j_gene: TRBJ1-2
d_gene: TRBD1
abundance: NA
CDR3nt: TGTGCCAGCAGTCCGACAGACAGGGTATATGGCTACACCTTC
CDR3aa: CASSPTDRVYGYTF

v_gene: TRBV9
j_gene: TRBJ2-1
d_gene: TRBD2
abundance: once
CDR3nt: TGTGCCAGCAGTCCCACAACTAGCGGGGGGCCCCAGTTCTTC
CDR3aa: CASSPTTSGGPQFF

v_gene: TRBV11-2
j_gene: TRBJ2-2
d_gene: NA
abundance: NA
CDR3nt: TGTGCCAGCAGCCCCCTCCGGACAGCGAACACCGGGGAGCTGTTTTTT
CDR3aa: CASSPLRTANTGELFF

v_gene: TRBV4-1
j_gene: TRBJ2-2
d_gene: NA
abundance: NA
CDR3nt: TGCGCCACCCGGGACACCAACACCGGGGAGCTGTTTTTT
CDR3aa: CATRDTNTGELFF

v_gene: TRBV4-1
j_gene: TRBJ1-2
d_gene: TRBD1
abundance: NA
CDR3nt: TGCGCCAGCAGCGAACCGGGACAGGGGGCAAATCTTGGCTACACCTTC
CDR3aa: CASSEPGQGANLGYTF

v_gene: TRBV27
j_gene: TRBJ2-7
d_gene: TRBD1
abundance: NA
CDR3nt: TGTGCCAGCAGTCCCTCAGGGGGCGAAGAATCCTACGAGCAGTACTTC
CDR3aa: CASSPSGGEESYEQYF

v_gene: TRBV13
j_gene: TRBJ1-1
d_gene: NA
abundance: NA
CDR3nt: TGTGCCAGCAGCAGCGACCGGTCCCTGAACACTGAAGCTTTCTTT
CDR3aa: CASSSDRSLNTEAFF

v_gene: TRBV27
j_gene: TRBJ1-5
d_gene: NA
abundance: NA
CDR3nt: TGTGCCAGCAGTCCCGGGGGGGAGGGCTATCAGCCCCAGCATTTT
CDR3aa: CASSPGGEGYQPQHF

v_gene: TRBV7-6
j_gene: TRBJ2-2
d_gene: TRBD1
abundance: NA
CDR3nt: TGTGCCAGCAGCTTCGTAGGACAGGGGGCTTTACGGACCGGGGAGCTGTTTTTT
CDR3aa: CASSFVGQGALRTGELFF

v_gene: TRBV28
j_gene: TRBJ2-2
d_gene: TRBD1
abundance: NA
CDR3nt: TGTGCCACCCTCGTCGACAGGGCGAACACCGGGGAGCTGTTTTTT
CDR3aa: CATLVDRANTGELFF

v_gene: TRBV2
j_gene: TRBJ2-7
d_gene: NA
abundance: few
CDR3nt: TGTGCCAGCAGGGCTGGAGGGATGGCGCACTTC
CDR3aa: CASRAGGMAHF

v_gene: TRBV24-1
j_gene: TRBJ2-1
d_gene: NA
abundance: NA
CDR3nt: TGTGCCACCAGTATTTCTGGGACATTTCAGCAGTTCTTC
CDR3aa: CATSISGTFQQFF

v_gene: TRBV4-3
j_gene: TRBJ1-3
d_gene: TRBD1
abundance: NA
CDR3nt: TGCGCCAGCAGCCAAGTGTTCGGTGGAGACAGGGACCCCATATATTTT
CDR3aa: CASSQVFGGDRDPIYF

v_gene: TRBV30
j_gene: TRBJ1-4
d_gene: NA
abundance: NA
CDR3nt: TGTGCCTGGAGTTCACGACGAGGGTGGGATGAAAAACTGTTTTTT
CDR3aa: CAWSSRRGWDEKLFF

v_gene: TRBV11-2
j_gene: TRBJ1-4
d_gene: NA
abundance: NA
CDR3nt: TGTGCCAGCAGCTTAGAAAGGGGGGGGGAAAAACTGTTTTTT
CDR3aa: CASSLERGGEKLFF

v_gene: TRBV5-1
j_gene: TRBJ1-2
d_gene: NA
abundance: NA
CDR3nt: TGCGCCAGCAGCTTGACAGGGATGGGCTACACCTTC
CDR3aa: CASSLTGMGYTF

v_gene: TRBV4-1
j_gene: TRBJ2-3
d_gene: NA
abundance: NA
CDR3nt: TGCGCCAGCAGCCAAGATGTTATGGGCGGGGCTTCAGATACGCAGTATTTT
CDR3aa: CASSQDVMGGASDTQYF

v_gene: TRBV18
j_gene: TRBJ2-7
d_gene: NA
abundance: few
CDR3nt: TGTGCCAGCTCACCCGTCCCCGGGGTGGGCAGCTCCTACGAGCAGTACTTC
CDR3aa: CASSPVPGVGSSYEQYF

v_gene: TRBV28
j_gene: TRBJ2-5
d_gene: TRBD1
abundance: NA
CDR3nt: TGTGCCAGCAGTCTTTCCAAAGGACAGGGACTAGAGACCCAGTACTTC
CDR3aa: CASSLSKGQGLETQYF

v_gene: TRBV7-9
j_gene: TRBJ1-1
d_gene: NA
abundance: once
CDR3nt: TGTGCCAGCAGCTCGACTTACACTGAAGCTTTCTTT
CDR3aa: CASSSTYTEAFF

v_gene: TRBV7-9
j_gene: TRBJ1-1
d_gene: NA
abundance: few
CDR3nt: TGTGCCAGCAGCTTCGGTGGGCAGGGCACTGAAGCTTTCTTT
CDR3aa: CASSFGGQGTEAFF

v_gene: TRBV7-2
j_gene: TRBJ2-2
d_gene: TRBD2
abundance: NA
CDR3nt: TGTGCCAGCAGCAACAGACTAGCGGGGAACACCGGGGAGCTGTTTTTT
CDR3aa: CASSNRLAGNTGELFF

v_gene: TRBV4-1
j_gene: TRBJ1-3
d_gene: NA
abundance: NA
CDR3nt: TGCGCCAGCAGCCAAGGGTTGGCAGATCTCTCTGGAAACACCATATATTTT
CDR3aa: CASSQGLADLSGNTIYF

v_gene: TRBV6-5
j_gene: TRBJ2-1
d_gene: TRBD1
abundance: NA
CDR3nt: TGTGCCAGCAGCCGGGGACAGGGTTATACTGAGCAGTTCTTC
CDR3aa: CASSRGQGYTEQFF

v_gene: TRBV5-1
j_gene: TRBJ2-2
d_gene: NA
abundance: once
CDR3nt: TGCGCCAGCAGCTTGTTGACGGAGGGGTACCTATTTTCCACCGGGGAGCTGTTTTTT
CDR3aa: CASSLLTEGYLFSTGELFF

v_gene: TRBV6-4
j_gene: TRBJ2-3
d_gene: TRBD2
abundance: NA
CDR3nt: TGTGCCAGCAGTGACTCGGCGGGGGGAGGCACAGATACGCAGTATTTT
CDR3aa: CASSDSAGGGTDTQYF

v_gene: TRBV28
j_gene: TRBJ2-3
d_gene: NA
abundance: NA
CDR3nt: TGTGCCAGCAGTCCTGTTTTTCACAGGGAGCAAGATACGCAGTATTTT
CDR3aa: CASSPVFHREQDTQYF

v_gene: TRBV19
j_gene: TRBJ2-7
d_gene: TRBD1
abundance: NA
CDR3nt: TGTGCCAGTAGTATTGAGGCGACAGGGCGCTCCTACGAGCAGTACTTC
CDR3aa: CASSIEATGRSYEQYF

v_gene: TRBV3-1/TRBV3-2
j_gene: TRBJ1-4
d_gene: TRBD1
abundance: NA
CDR3nt: TGTGCCAGCAGCCCCCGGGACAGGGGGGCACTCGTTGAAAAACTGTTTTTT
CDR3aa: CASSPRDRGALVEKLFF

v_gene: TRBV20-1
j_gene: TRBJ2-7
d_gene: TRBD1
abundance: NA
CDR3nt: TGCAGTGCTAGTCTTCTCGGGGACAGGACCACCTACGAGCAGTACTTC
CDR3aa: CSASLLGDRTTYEQYF

v_gene: TRBV5-6
j_gene: TRBJ2-1
d_gene: TRBD1
abundance: few
CDR3nt: TGTGCCAGCAGCTTGACCGGGACAGGGGTAAATGAGCAGTTCTTC
CDR3aa: CASSLTGTGVNEQFF

v_gene: TRBV7-6
j_gene: TRBJ2-7
d_gene: TRBD1
abundance: NA
CDR3nt: TGTGCCAGCAGCTTACGGACAGGGGACCACGAGCAGTACTTC
CDR3aa: CASSLRTGDHEQYF

v_gene: TRBV28
j_gene: TRBJ1-5
d_gene: NA
abundance: NA
CDR3nt: TGTGCCAGCAGTCTTCCCTCTCAGCCCCAGCATTTT
CDR3aa: CASSLPSQPQHF

v_gene: TRBV5-6
j_gene: TRBJ1-1
d_gene: NA
abundance: NA
CDR3nt: TGTGCCAGCAGTCTCACAAATCGGGTGAACACTGAAGCTTTCTTT
CDR3aa: CASSLTNRVNTEAFF

v_gene: TRBV19
j_gene: TRBJ1-2
d_gene: NA
abundance: NA
CDR3nt: TGTGCCAGTAGTATTCGATCAGGGTACGATGGCTACACCTTC
CDR3aa: CASSIRSGYDGYTF

v_gene: TRBV4-3
j_gene: TRBJ1-2
d_gene: TRBD1
abundance: once
CDR3nt: TGCGCCAGCAGCCAGGAGACAGGGACCTATGGCTACACCTTC
CDR3aa: CASSQETGTYGYTF

v_gene: TRBV10-2
j_gene: TRBJ1-1
d_gene: NA
abundance: NA
CDR3nt: TGCGCCAGCCAACCGACAGCCATGAACACTGAAGCTTTCTTT
CDR3aa: CASQPTAMNTEAFF

v_gene: TRBV6-2/TRBV6-3
j_gene: TRBJ2-5
d_gene: NA
abundance: NA
CDR3nt: TGTGCCAGCAGTTACTCGAACCGGCAAGAGACCCAGTACTTC
CDR3aa: CASSYSNRQETQYF

v_gene: TRBV30
j_gene: TRBJ1-5
d_gene: TRBD1
abundance: NA
CDR3nt: TGTGCCTGGAGCTTCACAGGGGGCAATCAGCCCCAGCATTTT
CDR3aa: CAWSFTGGNQPQHF

v_gene: TRBV4-2
j_gene: TRBJ2-2
d_gene: NA
abundance: NA
CDR3nt: TGTGCCAGCAGCCAAGGAGTCGGGGAGCTGTTTTTT
CDR3aa: CASSQGVGELFF

v_gene: TRBV18
j_gene: TRBJ1-5
d_gene: NA
abundance: NA
CDR3nt: TGTGCCAGCTCACCCGCAGACAATCAGCCCCAGCATTTT
CDR3aa: CASSPADNQPQHF

v_gene: TRBV24-1
j_gene: TRBJ1-4
d_gene: NA
abundance: NA
CDR3nt: TGTGCCACATCAGCCCGAGGTGAAAAACTGTTTTTT
CDR3aa: CATSARGEKLFF

v_gene: TRBV6-5
j_gene: TRBJ1-3
d_gene: NA
abundance: NA
CDR3nt: TGTGCCAGCAGTCCCCGACAGTCCTCTGGAAACACCATATATTTT
CDR3aa: CASSPRQSSGNTIYF